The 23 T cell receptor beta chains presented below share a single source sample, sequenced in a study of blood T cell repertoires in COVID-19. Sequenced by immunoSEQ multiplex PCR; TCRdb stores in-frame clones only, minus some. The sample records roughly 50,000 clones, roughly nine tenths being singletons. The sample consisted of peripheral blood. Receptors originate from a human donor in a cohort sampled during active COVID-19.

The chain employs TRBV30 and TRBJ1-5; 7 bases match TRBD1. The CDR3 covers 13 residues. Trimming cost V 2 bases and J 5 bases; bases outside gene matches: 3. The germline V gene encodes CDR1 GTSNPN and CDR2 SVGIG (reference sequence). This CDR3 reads CAWSTGEDQPQHF. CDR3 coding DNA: TGTGCCTGGAGTACAGGGGAGGATCAGCCCCAGCATTTT.

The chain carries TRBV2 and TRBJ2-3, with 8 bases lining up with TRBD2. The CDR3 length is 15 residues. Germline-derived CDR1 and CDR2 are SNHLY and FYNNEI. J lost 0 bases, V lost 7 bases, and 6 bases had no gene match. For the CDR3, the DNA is TGTGCCAGCACCCCGACTAGCGCGAGCACAGATACGCAGTATTTT. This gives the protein CASTPTSASTDTQYF.

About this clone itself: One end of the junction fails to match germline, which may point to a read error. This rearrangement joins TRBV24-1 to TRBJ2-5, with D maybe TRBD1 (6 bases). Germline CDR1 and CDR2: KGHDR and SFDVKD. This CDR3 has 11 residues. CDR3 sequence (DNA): TGTGCCACAAGTGGGGGCGAGACCCAGTACTTC. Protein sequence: CATSGGETQYF.

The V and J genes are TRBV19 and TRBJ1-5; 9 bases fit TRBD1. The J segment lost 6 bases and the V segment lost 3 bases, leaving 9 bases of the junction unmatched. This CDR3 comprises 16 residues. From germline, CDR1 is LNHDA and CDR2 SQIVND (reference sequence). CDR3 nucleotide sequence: TGTGCCAGTAGTATCACCGGCGGGACAGGGTTTCAGCCCCAGCATTTT. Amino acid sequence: CASSITGGTGFQPQHF.

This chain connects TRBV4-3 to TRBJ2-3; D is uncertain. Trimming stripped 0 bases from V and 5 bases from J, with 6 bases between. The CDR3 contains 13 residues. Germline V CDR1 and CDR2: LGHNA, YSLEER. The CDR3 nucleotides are TGCGCCAGCAGCCAAGATCCCAGAGATACGCAGTATTTT. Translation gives CASSQDPRDTQYF.

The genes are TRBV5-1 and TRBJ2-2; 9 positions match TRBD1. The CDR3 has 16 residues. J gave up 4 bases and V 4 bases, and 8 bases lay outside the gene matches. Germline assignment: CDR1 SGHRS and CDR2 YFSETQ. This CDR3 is CASSTGTGRFTGELFF. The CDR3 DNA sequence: TGCGCCAGCAGCACTGGGACAGGGCGGTTCACCGGGGAGCTGTTTTTT.

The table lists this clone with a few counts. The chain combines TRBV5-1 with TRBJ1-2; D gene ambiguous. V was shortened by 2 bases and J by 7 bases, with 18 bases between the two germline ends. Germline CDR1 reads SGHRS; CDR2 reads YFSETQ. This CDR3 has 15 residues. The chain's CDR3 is CASSLQPSSAGGYTF. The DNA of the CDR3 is TGCGCCAGCAGCTTACAACCTTCCTCAGCAGGTGGCTACACCTTC.

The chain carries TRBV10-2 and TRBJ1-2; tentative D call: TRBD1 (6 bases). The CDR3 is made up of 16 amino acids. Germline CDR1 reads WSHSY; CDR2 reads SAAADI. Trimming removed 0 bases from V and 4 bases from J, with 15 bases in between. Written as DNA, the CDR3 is TGCGCCAGCAGTGAGTCGCTCCTCGACAGGTTCTATGGCTACACCTTC. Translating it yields CASSESLLDRFYGYTF.

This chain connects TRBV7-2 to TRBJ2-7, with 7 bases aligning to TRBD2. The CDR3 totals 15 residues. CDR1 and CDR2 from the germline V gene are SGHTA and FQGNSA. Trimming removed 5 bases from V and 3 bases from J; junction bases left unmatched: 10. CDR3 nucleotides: TGTGCCAGCAGCGAAGTTGGGGGAGGGTACTACGAGCAGTACTTC. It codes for CASSEVGGGYYEQYF.

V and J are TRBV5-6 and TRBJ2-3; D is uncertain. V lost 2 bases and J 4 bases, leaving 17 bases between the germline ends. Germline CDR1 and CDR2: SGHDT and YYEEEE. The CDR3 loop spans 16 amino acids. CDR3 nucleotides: TGTGCCAGCAGCTTTCCTATGGGTCTAGTAGCAGATACGCAGTATTTT. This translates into CASSFPMGLVADTQYF.

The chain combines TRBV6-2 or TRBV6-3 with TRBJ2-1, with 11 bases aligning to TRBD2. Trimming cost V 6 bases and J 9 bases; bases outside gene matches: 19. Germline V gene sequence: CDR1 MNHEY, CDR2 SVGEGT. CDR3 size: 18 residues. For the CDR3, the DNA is TGTGCCAGCAGCCATCCGGCCCGCACTAGCGGGGGAGGAGTTGAGCAGTTCTTC. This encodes CASSHPARTSGGGVEQFF.

The CDR3 nucleotides are TGTGCCAGCTCACCAATTAGCGGGGGGGCTTTTAGGAATGAGCAGTTCTTC. Its translation: CASSPISGGAFRNEQFF. The chain recombines TRBV18 with TRBJ2-1; 11 positions match TRBD2. The CDR3 loop spans 17 amino acids. The germline CDR1 and CDR2 sequences are KGHSH and LQKENI. The ends lost 2 bases at V and 7 bases at J; junction bases unmatched: 10.

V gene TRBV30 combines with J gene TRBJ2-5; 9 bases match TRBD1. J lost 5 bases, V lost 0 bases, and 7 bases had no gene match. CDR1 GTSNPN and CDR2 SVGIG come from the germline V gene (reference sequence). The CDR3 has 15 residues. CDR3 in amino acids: CAWSVRGTGPETQYF. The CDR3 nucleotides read TGTGCCTGGAGTGTACGGGGGACAGGGCCGGAGACCCAGTACTTC.

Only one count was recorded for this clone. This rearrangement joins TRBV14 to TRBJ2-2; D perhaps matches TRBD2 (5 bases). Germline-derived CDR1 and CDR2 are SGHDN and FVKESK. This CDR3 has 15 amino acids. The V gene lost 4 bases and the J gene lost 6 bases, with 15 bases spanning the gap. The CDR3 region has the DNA TGTGCCAGCAGCCCAAGAGTCGTGCGGGCCGGGGAGCTGTTTTTT. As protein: CASSPRVVRAGELFF.

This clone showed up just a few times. CDR3 loop: CASSQDTGTGGYEQYF. The CDR3 nucleotides read TGCGCCAGCAGCCAGGACACCGGGACAGGAGGTTACGAGCAGTACTTC. The chain joins TRBV4-3 to TRBJ2-7; 8 bases match TRBD1. V was clipped by 3 bases and J by 4 bases; unmatched bases: 11. The CDR3 extends over 16 amino acids. The germline V gene encodes CDR1 LGHNA and CDR2 YSLEER.

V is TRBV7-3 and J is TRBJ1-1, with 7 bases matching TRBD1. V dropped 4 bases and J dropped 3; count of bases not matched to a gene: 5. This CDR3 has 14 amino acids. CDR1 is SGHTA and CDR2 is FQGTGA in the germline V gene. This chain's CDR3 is CASSSRGQDTEAFF. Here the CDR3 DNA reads TGTGCCAGCAGCTCAAGGGGGCAGGACACTGAAGCTTTCTTT.

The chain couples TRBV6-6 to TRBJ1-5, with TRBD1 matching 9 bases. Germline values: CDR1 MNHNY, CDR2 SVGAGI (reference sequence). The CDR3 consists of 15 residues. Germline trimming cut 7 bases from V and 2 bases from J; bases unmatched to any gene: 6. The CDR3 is CASKTTGGGNQPQHF. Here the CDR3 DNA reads TGTGCCAGCAAGACGACAGGGGGAGGCAATCAGCCCCAGCATTTT.

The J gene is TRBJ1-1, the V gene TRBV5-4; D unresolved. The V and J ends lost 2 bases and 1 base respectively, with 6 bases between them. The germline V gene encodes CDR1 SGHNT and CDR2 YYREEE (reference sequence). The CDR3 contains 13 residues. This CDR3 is CASSFPENTEAFF. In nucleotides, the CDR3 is TGTGCCAGCAGCTTTCCAGAGAACACTGAAGCTTTCTTT. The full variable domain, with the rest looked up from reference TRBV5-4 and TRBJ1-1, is ETGVTQSPTHLIKTRGQQVTLRCSSQSGHNTVSWYQQALGQGPQFIFQYYREEENGRGNFPPRFSGLQFPNYSSELNVNALELDDSALYLCASSFPENTEAFFGQGTRLTVV.

The CDR3 DNA reads as TGCGCCAGCAGCTACAGTGGTACTGAAGCTTTCTTT. Its protein is CASSYSGTEAFF. The chain recombines TRBV4-1 with TRBJ1-1; D call uncertain. Per germline, CDR1 MGHRA and CDR2 YSYEKL. V was shortened by 5 bases and J by 5 bases, with 9 bases between the two germline ends. CDR3 length: 12 residues.

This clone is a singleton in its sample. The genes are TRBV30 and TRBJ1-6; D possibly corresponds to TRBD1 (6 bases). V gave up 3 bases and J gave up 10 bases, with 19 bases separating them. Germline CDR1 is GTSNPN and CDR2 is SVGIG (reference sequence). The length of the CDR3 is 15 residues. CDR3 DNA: TGTGCCTGGAGGGAGCGACAGGCGTCTGGGTCACCCCTCCACTTT. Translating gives CAWRERQASGSPLHF.

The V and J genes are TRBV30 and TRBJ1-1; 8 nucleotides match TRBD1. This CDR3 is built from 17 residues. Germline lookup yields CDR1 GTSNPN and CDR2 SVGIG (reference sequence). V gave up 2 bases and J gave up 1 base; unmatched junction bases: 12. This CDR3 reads CAWSSLQGAWGNTEAFF. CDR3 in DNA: TGTGCCTGGAGTTCATTGCAGGGGGCCTGGGGGAACACTGAAGCTTTCTTT.

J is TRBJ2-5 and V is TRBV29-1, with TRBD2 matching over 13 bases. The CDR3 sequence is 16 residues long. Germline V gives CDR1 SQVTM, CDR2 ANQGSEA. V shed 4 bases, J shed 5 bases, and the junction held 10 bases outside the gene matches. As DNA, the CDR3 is TGCAGCGTTGCCCGACTAGCGGGGGGCAGGAGGGAGACCCAGTACTTC. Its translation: CSVARLAGGRRETQYF.

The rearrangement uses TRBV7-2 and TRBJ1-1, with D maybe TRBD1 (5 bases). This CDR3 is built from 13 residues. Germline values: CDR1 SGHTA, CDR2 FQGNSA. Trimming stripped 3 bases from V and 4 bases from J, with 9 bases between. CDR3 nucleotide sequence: TGTGCCAGCAGCTTGACCCAGGGCACTGAAGCTTTCTTT. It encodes CASSLTQGTEAFF.